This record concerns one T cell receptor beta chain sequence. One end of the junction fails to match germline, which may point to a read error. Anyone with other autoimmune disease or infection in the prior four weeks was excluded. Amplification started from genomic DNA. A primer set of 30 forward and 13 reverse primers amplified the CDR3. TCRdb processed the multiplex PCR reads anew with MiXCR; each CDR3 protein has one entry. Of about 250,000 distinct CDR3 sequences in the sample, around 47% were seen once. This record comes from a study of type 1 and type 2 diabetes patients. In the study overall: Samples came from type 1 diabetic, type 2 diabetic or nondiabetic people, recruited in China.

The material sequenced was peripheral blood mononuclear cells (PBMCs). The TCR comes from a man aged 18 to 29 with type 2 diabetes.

The CDR3 nucleotides are TGTGCCAGCAGTCCTTACACCCAGGGAGGTACGCAGTATTTT. It is translated as CASSPYTQGGTQYF. This sequence joins TRBV10-3 and TRBJ2-3; weak D call: TRBD2 (6 bases). Per germline, CDR1 ENHRY and CDR2 SYGVKD. This CDR3 has 14 residues.